The present TCR beta chain was sequenced within a study of post-analysis software for immune sequencing data. Across the whole study: Patients with relapsing-remitting, secondary progressive and progressive-relapsing multiple sclerosis courses were all represented. Study conclusions and caveats: Significantly decreased normalized Chao1 diversity was recorded for multiple sclerosis patients relative to controls. Pronounced co-clustering by F measure was evident among identically batched samples.

Unique-molecular-identifier-tagged TCR beta cDNA libraries were used. The authors obtained 500,000 to 600,000 cDNA molecules from roughly 1.1 to 9.2 million T cells. TCRdb processed the PCR reads anew with MiXCR; each CDR3 protein has one entry. The sample yields a few hundred thousand distinct CDR3 sequences, roughly 35% seen once. About this clonotype itself: The antigen is not known.

This clonotype was sampled from a girl aged 5 to 17 with multiple sclerosis. Sequenced: blood.

The CDR3 spells CATSEFEGYTEAFF. The CDR3 DNA reads as TGTGCCACCAGCGAATTCGAGGGTTACACTGAAGCTTTCTTT. The V and J genes are TRBV15 and TRBJ1-1; unclear D gene. Trimming removed 5 bases from V and 3 bases from J, with 13 bases in between. In germline, CDR1 is LNHNV, CDR2 YYDKDF (reference sequence). This CDR3 spans 14 amino acids.